These 9 T cell receptor beta chains were sequenced from one sample in a study of T cell responses to AZD1222 COVID-19 vaccine. Produced via immunoSEQ multiplex PCR; TCRdb's table is partial and in-frame only. The repertoire holds roughly 150,000 clones, 89% seen once, with over 3.5% in the top ten. Sequences were derived from peripheral blood, sampled on day 0 of AZD1222 vaccination. These receptor sequences come from an adult in good health.

This clone was recorded only once. The chain recombines TRBV7-9 with TRBJ2-7; D possibly corresponds to TRBD2 (5 bases). V was trimmed by 5 bases and J by 2 bases, leaving 16 bases between them. Germline V gene sequence: CDR1 SEHNR, CDR2 FQNEAQ (reference sequence). The CDR3 runs 15 residues. This CDR3 reads CASSPPSAAAYEQYF. The CDR3, as DNA: TGTGCCAGCAGCCCTCCCTCAGCGGCAGCCTACGAGCAGTACTTC.

The table lists this clone with a few counts. The rearrangement joins TRBV6-5 to TRBJ1-6, with D uncertain. The CDR3 spans 16 residues. Germline V gene data show CDR1 as MNHEY and CDR2 as SVGAGI. The V gene lost 0 bases and the J gene lost 2 bases, with 8 bases spanning the gap. CDR3 sequence reads: CASSYSRSAYNSPLHF. CDR3 coding DNA: TGTGCCAGCAGTTACTCGAGGTCGGCCTATAATTCACCCCTCCACTTT.

The V and J genes are TRBV4-1 and TRBJ2-1, with TRBD2 matching 8 bases. V lost 1 base, J lost 7 bases, and 6 bases stayed unmatched. Per germline, CDR1 MGHRA and CDR2 YSYEKL. The CDR3 has 15 residues. The CDR3 spells CASSQVSGARNEQFF. Written as DNA, the CDR3 is TGCGCCAGCAGCCAAGTTAGCGGGGCGCGGAATGAGCAGTTCTTC.

The sample holds one count of this clone. This sequence joins TRBV5-1 and TRBJ2-5; 13 bases are shared with TRBD2. V was pared by 0 bases and J by 5 bases, with 4 bases of the junction left unmatched. The germline CDR1 and CDR2 sequences are SGHRS and YFSETQ. The CDR3 consists of 16 residues. The DNA for the CDR3 is TGCGCCAGCAGCTTGGGGACTAGCGGGGGCTGGGAGACCCAGTACTTC. This gives the protein CASSLGTSGGWETQYF.

This chain uses TRBV27 with TRBJ2-3; the D gene is possibly TRBD1 (6 bases). The germline V and J ends were trimmed by 4 bases and 0 bases, with 11 bases remaining between them. From germline, CDR1 is MNHEY and CDR2 SMNVEV (reference sequence). This CDR3 region has 15 residues. CDR3 sequence: CASSWQGMSTDTQYF. CDR3 DNA: TGTGCCAGCAGTTGGCAGGGGATGAGCACAGATACGCAGTATTTT.

The chain is built from TRBV28 and TRBJ2-1; 7 nucleotides line up with TRBD2. This CDR3 is 15 amino acids long. Germline CDR1 MDHEN, CDR2 SYDVKM. V was clipped by 5 bases and J by 4 bases; unmatched bases: 8. CDR3 loop: CASSTPGLHYNEQFF. The CDR3 DNA reads TGTGCCAGCAGTACGCCGGGACTACATTACAATGAGCAGTTCTTC.

Concerning this clone: This sample includes further DNA sequences coding for the same CDR3. V is TRBV19 and J is TRBJ2-7, with D possibly being TRBD2 (6 bases). CDR3 size: 14 residues. V lost 3 bases, J lost 4 bases, and 13 bases lay in between. From germline, CDR1 is LNHDA and CDR2 SQIVND (reference sequence). CDR3 residues: CASSIRDSPYEQYF. DNA of the CDR3: TGTGCCAGTAGTATCCGGGACTCACCGTACGAGCAGTACTTC. The full variable domain, in which reference TRBV19 and TRBJ2-7 provide the parts outside the CDR3, is DGGITQSPKYLFRKEGQNVTLSCEQNLNHDAMYWYRQDPGQGLRLIYYSQIVNDFQKGDIAEGYSVSREKKESFPLTVTSAQKNPTAFYLCASSIRDSPYEQYFGPGTRLTVT.

The rearrangement links TRBV2 to TRBJ1-1, with D maybe TRBD1 (6 bases). Trimming took off 1 base at V and 0 bases at J, with 9 bases between the two ends. The CDR3 consists of 15 residues. Germline values: CDR1 SNHLY, CDR2 FYNNEI. CDR3 region: CASSEGGGLNTEAFF. For the CDR3, the DNA is TGTGCCAGCAGTGAAGGTGGGGGCCTGAACACTGAAGCTTTCTTT.

The chain is built from TRBV21-1 and TRBJ1-3. TRBV21-1 is given as a pseudogene. This CDR3 has 16 residues. The DNA for the CDR3 is TGTGCCAGCAGCAAAAAACAGGGGAGGGGTGGAAACACCATATATTTT. Protein sequence: CASSKKQGRGGNTIYF.